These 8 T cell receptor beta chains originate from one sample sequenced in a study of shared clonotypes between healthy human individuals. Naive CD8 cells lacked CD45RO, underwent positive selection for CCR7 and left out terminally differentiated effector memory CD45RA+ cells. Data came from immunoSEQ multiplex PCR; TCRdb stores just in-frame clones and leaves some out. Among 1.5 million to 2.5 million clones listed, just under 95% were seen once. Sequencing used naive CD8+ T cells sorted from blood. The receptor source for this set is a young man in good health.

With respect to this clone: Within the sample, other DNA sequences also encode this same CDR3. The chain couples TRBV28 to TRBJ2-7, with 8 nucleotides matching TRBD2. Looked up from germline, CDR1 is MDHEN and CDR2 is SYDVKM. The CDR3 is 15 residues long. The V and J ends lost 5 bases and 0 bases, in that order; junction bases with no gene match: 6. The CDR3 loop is CASSPAGESSYEQYF. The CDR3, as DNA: TGTGCCAGCAGTCCAGCGGGAGAAAGCTCCTACGAGCAGTACTTC. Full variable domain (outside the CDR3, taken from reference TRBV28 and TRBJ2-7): DVKVTQSSRYLVKRTGEKVFLECVQDMDHENMFWYRQDPGLGLRLIYFSYDVKMKEKGDIPEGYSVSREKKERFSLILESASTNQTSMYLCASSPAGESSYEQYFGPGTRLTVT.

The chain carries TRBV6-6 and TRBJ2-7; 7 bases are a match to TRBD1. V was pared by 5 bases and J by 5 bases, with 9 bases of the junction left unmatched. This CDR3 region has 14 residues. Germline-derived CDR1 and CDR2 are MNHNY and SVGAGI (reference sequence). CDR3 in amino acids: CASSTGTASHEQYF. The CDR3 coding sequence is TGTGCCAGCAGTACCGGGACAGCGAGTCACGAGCAGTACTTC.

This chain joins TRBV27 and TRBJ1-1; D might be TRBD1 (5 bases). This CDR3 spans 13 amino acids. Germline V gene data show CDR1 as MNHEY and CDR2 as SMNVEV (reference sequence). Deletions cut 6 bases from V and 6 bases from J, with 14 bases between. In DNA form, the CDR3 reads TGTGCCAGCAGCCTGGGGGTTCACGCTGAAGCTTTCTTT. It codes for CASSLGVHAEAFF.

CDR3 region: CASSWGQGANYGYTF. CDR3 sequence (DNA): TGCGCCAGCAGCTGGGGACAGGGCGCTAACTATGGCTACACCTTC. This chain links TRBV5-1 with TRBJ1-2; 9 bases map to TRBD1. Germline CDR1 reads SGHRS; CDR2 reads YFSETQ. This CDR3 contains 15 residues. The V and J ends lost 3 bases and 0 bases, in that order; junction bases with no gene match: 3.

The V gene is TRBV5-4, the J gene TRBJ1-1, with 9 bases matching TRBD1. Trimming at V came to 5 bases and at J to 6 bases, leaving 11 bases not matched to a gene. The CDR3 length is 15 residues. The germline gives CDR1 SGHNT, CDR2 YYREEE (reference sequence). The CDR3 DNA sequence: TGTGCCAGCAGGCTTGGAGGACAGGGGTCCCCTGAAGCTTTCTTT. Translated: CASRLGGQGSPEAFF.

CDR3 DNA: TGTGCCAGCAGCCCAAGTGGGGGTAGCGGAGAGACCCAGTACTTC. The encoded protein is CASSPSGGSGETQYF. This rearrangement joins TRBV9 to TRBJ2-5; maybe TRBD2 (6 bases). Germline CDR1 and CDR2: SGDLS and YYNGEE. V was shortened by 4 bases and J by 4 bases, with 17 bases between the two germline ends. CDR3 length: 15 residues.

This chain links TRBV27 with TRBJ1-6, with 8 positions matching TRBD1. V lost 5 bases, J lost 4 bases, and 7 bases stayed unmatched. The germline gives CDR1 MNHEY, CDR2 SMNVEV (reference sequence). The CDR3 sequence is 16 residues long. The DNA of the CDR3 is TGTGCCAGCAGTCCGCAGGGGGCGCGATATAATTCACCCCTCCACTTT. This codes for CASSPQGARYNSPLHF.

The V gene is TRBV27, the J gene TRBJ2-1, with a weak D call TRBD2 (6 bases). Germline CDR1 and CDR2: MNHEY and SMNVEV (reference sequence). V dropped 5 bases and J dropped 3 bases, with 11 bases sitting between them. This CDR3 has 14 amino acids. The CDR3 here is CASSRDLDYNEQFF. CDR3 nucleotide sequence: TGTGCCAGCAGTCGGGACTTGGACTACAATGAGCAGTTCTTC.